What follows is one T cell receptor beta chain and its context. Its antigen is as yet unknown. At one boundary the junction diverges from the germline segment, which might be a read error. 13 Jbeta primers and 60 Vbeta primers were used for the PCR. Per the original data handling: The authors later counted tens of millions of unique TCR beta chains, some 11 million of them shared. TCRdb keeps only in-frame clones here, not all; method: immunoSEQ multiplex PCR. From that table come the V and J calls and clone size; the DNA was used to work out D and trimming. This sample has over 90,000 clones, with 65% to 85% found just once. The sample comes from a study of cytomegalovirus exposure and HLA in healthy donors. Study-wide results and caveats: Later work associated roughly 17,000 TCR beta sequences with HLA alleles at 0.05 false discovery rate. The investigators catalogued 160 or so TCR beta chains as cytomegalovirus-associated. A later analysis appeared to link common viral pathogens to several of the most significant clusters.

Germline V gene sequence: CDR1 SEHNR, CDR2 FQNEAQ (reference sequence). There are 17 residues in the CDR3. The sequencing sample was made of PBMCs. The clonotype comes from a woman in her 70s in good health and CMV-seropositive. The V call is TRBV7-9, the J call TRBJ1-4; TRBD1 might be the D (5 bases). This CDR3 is CSSSLSRSTALNEKLFF. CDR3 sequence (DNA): TGTTCCAGCAGCTTAAGTAGATCGACAGCCCTTAATGAAAAACTGTTTTTT.